These 8 T cell receptor beta chains came from one sample sequenced in a study of lymphopenia after photon versus proton radiotherapy. Here immunoSEQ multiplex PCR was the method, and the copy in TCRdb shows in-frame clones only, minus some. The sample gives about 30,000 clones, 90% to 95% of which show up once; under 0.9% is in the top ten. Specimen: peripheral blood, collected from a patient treated with photon-based radiotherapy. Source of these receptors: a woman between 45 and 60 years old with cholangiocarcinoma.

The chain couples TRBV7-9 to TRBJ1-5; weak D call: TRBD1 (6 bases). CDR3 length: 15 amino acids. Germline V gives CDR1 SEHNR, CDR2 FQNEAQ (reference sequence). Between the trimmed V and J ends, which lost 2 bases and 10 bases, there was a span of 18 bases. DNA of the CDR3: TGTGCCAGCAGCTTACAGCCAGGGGACCTAGGACCCCAGCATTTT. Translation gives CASSLQPGDLGPQHF. Looking up the rest from reference TRBV7-9 and TRBJ1-5 gives the full variable domain: DTGVSQNPRHKITKRGQNVTFRCDPISEHNRLYWYRQTLGQGPEFLTYFQNEAQLEKSRLLSDRFSAERPKGSFSTLEIQRTEQGDSAMYLCASSLQPGDLGPQHFGDGTRLSIL.

The genes are TRBV28 and TRBJ1-4, with TRBD1 matching 8 bases. The V and J ends lost 4 bases and 5 bases, in that order; junction bases with no gene match: 3. The CDR3 contains 14 residues. Per germline, CDR1 MDHEN and CDR2 SYDVKM. The CDR3 region has the DNA TGTGCCAGCAGTTCGGGACAGGACAATGAAAAACTGTTTTTT. Amino acid sequence: CASSSGQDNEKLFF.

This clone was found once. The chain uses TRBV27 and TRBJ1-6; 9 bases fit TRBD1. Germline CDR1 and CDR2: MNHEY and SMNVEV (reference sequence). The CDR3 loop spans 16 amino acids. Unmatched junction bases numbered 7, after V lost 6 bases and J lost 4 bases. This CDR3 reads CASRKQGARYNSPLHF. As DNA, the CDR3 is TGTGCCAGCAGGAAACAGGGGGCGCGATATAATTCACCCCTCCACTTT.

This sequence joins TRBV2 and TRBJ1-1; unclear D gene. V dropped 7 bases and J dropped 2 bases, with 11 bases sitting between them. The CDR3 is 13 amino acids. Germline V lookup: CDR1 SNHLY, CDR2 FYNNEI. In DNA form, the CDR3 reads TGTGCCAGCATCACATCCGTTAACACTGAAGCTTTCTTT. Translated: CASITSVNTEAFF. Using reference TRBV2 and TRBJ1-1 for the parts outside the CDR3, the full variable domain is EPEVTQTPSHQVTQMGQEVILRCVPISNHLYFYWYRQILGQKVEFLVSFYNNEISEKSEIFDDQFSVERPDGSNFTLKIRSTKLEDSAMYFCASITSVNTEAFFGQGTRLTVV.

CDR3 loop: CASSQDSNTEAFF. Written as DNA, the CDR3 is TGTGCCAGCAGCCAGGACAGCAACACTGAAGCTTTCTTT. This chain links TRBV11-2 with TRBJ1-1; maybe TRBD1 (6 bases). V lost 5 bases and J lost 2, with 9 bases in between. The CDR3 sequence is 13 residues long. Germline lookup yields CDR1 SGHAT and CDR2 FQNNGV.

CDR3 protein: CASSLDRGSSGPIYF. The CDR3 nucleotides read TGTGCCAGCAGCTTAGATCGGGGCTCATCAGGCCCCATATATTTT. V gene TRBV11-2 combines with J gene TRBJ1-3, with a weak D call TRBD1 (5 bases). Trimming shortened V by 0 bases and J by 11 bases, and 17 bases separated the two germline ends. CDR3 size: 15 residues. Per germline, CDR1 SGHAT and CDR2 FQNNGV.

There are a few counts of this clone. This chain joins TRBV5-1 and TRBJ2-1; D gene uncertain. V shed 0 bases and J shed 0 bases, with 7 bases lying between them. The CDR3 has 15 amino acids. Germline-derived CDR1 and CDR2 are SGHRS and YFSETQ. This chain's CDR3 is CASSLAVGSYNEQFF. The CDR3 DNA is TGCGCCAGCAGCTTGGCCGTCGGCTCCTACAATGAGCAGTTCTTC.

V usage is TRBV28 and J usage is TRBJ1-1, with D unresolved. This CDR3 has 14 amino acids. Trimming cost V 6 bases and J 7 bases, with 18 bases left between them. The germline V gene has CDR1 MDHEN and CDR2 SYDVKM. CDR3 protein: CASRNPRALYEAFF. In nucleotides, the CDR3 is TGTGCCAGCAGAAATCCCCGGGCCCTCTATGAAGCTTTCTTT. The full variable domain, in which reference TRBV28 and TRBJ1-1 provide the parts outside the CDR3, is DVKVTQSSRYLVKRTGEKVFLECVQDMDHENMFWYRQDPGLGLRLIYFSYDVKMKEKGDIPEGYSVSREKKERFSLILESASTNQTSMYLCASRNPRALYEAFFGQGTRLTVV.